A selection of T cell receptor beta chains follows, all from one sample in a study of glioma-infiltrating T cells after dendritic cell vaccination. This table comes from immunoSEQ multiplex PCR, and its TCRdb copy is limited to in-frame clones, with some not included. The sample yields tens of thousands of clones, just under 85% seen once. Sequencing was performed on blood, taken after dendritic cell vaccination. The receptors shown here come from a human donor with glioblastoma. Each CDR3 is given with its conserved first and last residue. The order of the fields is J gene, clone size, V gene, D gene, CDR3 protein, CDR3 DNA. D genes are given only for firm matches. For some rows the clone size is stated as once, few or many, or as a class when expanded; others skip it.

J gene: TRBJ2-5; clone size: NA; V gene: TRBV9; D gene: TRBD2; CDR3 protein: CASSVWGGSRETQYF; CDR3 DNA: TGTGCCAGCAGCGTTTGGGGGGGATCGAGGGAGACCCAGTACTTC
J gene: TRBJ2-7; clone size: NA; V gene: TRBV6-5; D gene: NA; CDR3 protein: CASRSWPDSTYEQYF; CDR3 DNA: TGTGCCAGCAGGTCCTGGCCGGACAGCACCTACGAGCAGTACTTC
J gene: TRBJ1-1; clone size: NA; V gene: TRBV18; D gene: TRBD1; CDR3 protein: CASSSTGTGRYEAEAFF; CDR3 DNA: TGTGCCAGCTCATCGACCGGGACAGGGAGGTACGAGGCTGAAGCTTTCTTT
J gene: TRBJ2-5; clone size: NA; V gene: TRBV7-2; D gene: NA; CDR3 protein: CASSLSRETQYF; CDR3 DNA: TGTGCCAGCAGCTTATCCAGGGAGACCCAGTACTTC
J gene: TRBJ2-3; clone size: NA; V gene: TRBV7-2; D gene: NA; CDR3 protein: CASSSERDTQYF; CDR3 DNA: TGTGCCAGCAGCTCCGAGCGGGATACGCAGTATTTT
J gene: TRBJ1-1; clone size: NA; V gene: TRBV7-9; D gene: TRBD1; CDR3 protein: CASSPPKGTGNTEAFF; CDR3 DNA: TGTGCCAGCAGCCCTCCAAAAGGGACAGGGAACACTGAAGCTTTCTTT
J gene: TRBJ2-5; clone size: NA; V gene: TRBV15; D gene: NA; CDR3 protein: CATSRDDRTQETQYF; CDR3 DNA: TGTGCCACCAGCAGAGATGACAGAACGCAAGAGACCCAGTACTTC
J gene: TRBJ1-1; clone size: NA; V gene: TRBV7-2; D gene: TRBD1; CDR3 protein: CASSLPPGGNVWAFF; CDR3 DNA: TGTGCCAGCAGCTTACCCCCAGGGGGCAATGTCTGGGCTTTCTTT
J gene: TRBJ1-6; clone size: NA; V gene: TRBV7-2; D gene: TRBD1; CDR3 protein: CASSPPGGHNSPLHF; CDR3 DNA: TGTGCCAGCAGCCCCCCAGGGGGGCATAATTCACCCCTCCACTTT
J gene: TRBJ1-1; clone size: NA; V gene: TRBV4-1; D gene: NA; CDR3 protein: CASSQGAGEAFF; CDR3 DNA: TGCGCCAGCAGCCAGGGGGCGGGTGAAGCTTTCTTT
J gene: TRBJ1-3; clone size: few; V gene: TRBV6-1; D gene: TRBD1; CDR3 protein: CASSEIGGDRAYGNTIYF; CDR3 DNA: TGTGCCAGCAGTGAAATAGGAGGGGACAGGGCTTACGGAAACACCATATATTTT
J gene: TRBJ1-2; clone size: NA; V gene: TRBV5-1; D gene: TRBD1; CDR3 protein: CASSFRRGLNGYTF; CDR3 DNA: TGCGCCAGCAGCTTTAGGAGGGGGCTGAATGGCTACACCTTC
J gene: TRBJ2-7; clone size: NA; V gene: TRBV5-1; D gene: TRBD1; CDR3 protein: CASSPLTGGNEQYF; CDR3 DNA: TGCGCCAGCAGCCCATTGACAGGGGGGAACGAGCAGTACTTC
J gene: TRBJ1-2; clone size: NA; V gene: TRBV6-5; D gene: NA; CDR3 protein: CASSYGVSIGYGYTF; CDR3 DNA: TGTGCCAGCAGTTACGGAGTCTCTATCGGCTATGGCTACACCTTC